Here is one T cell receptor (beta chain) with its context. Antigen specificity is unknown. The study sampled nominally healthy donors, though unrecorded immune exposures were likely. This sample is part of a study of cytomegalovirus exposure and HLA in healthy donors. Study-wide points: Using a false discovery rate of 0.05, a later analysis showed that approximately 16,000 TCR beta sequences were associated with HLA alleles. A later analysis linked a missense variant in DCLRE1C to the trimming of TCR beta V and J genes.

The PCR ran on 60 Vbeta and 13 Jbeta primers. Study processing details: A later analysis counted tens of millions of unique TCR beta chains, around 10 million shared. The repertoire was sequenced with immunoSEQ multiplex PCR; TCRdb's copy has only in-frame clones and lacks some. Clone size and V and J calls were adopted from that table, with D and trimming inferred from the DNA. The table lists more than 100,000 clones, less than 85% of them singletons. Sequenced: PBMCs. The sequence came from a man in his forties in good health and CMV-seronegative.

The CDR3 protein is CASTSWALAGGDTQYF. The CDR3 DNA reads TGTGCCAGCACCTCCTGGGCGCTAGCGGGGGGAGATACGCAGTATTTT. This chain links TRBV28 with TRBJ2-3; 11 bases align to TRBD2. Germline trimming cut 7 bases from V and 5 bases from J; bases unmatched to any gene: 11. Germline-derived CDR1 and CDR2 are MDHEN and SYDVKM. The CDR3 extends over 16 amino acids.